This T cell receptor beta chain originates from a study of PD-L1 blockade in urothelial cancer (TCRdb year 2017). Looking at the study overall: Therapy was started at some point between 2012 and 2014 for all patients, and atezolizumab 1,200 mg was administered intravenously every 3 weeks. Twenty-five of 29 patients were identified as males with urothelial cancer of bladder origin, and a prior smoking history was reported by 18 of 29 patients. Patients had an ECOG performance status of 0 or 1 and had received between 0 and 3 prior chemotherapy regimens. Blood samples were analyzed 3 weeks after the start of treatment (second dose) and 6 weeks after the start of treatment. Blood samples gave a median of approximately 150,000 T cells and under 85,000 unique TCRs, with a median clonality of 0.080. The study, an exploratory multi-omic analysis, examined somatic, immune and clinical correlates of response to PD-L1 blockade with atezolizumab in urothelial cancer. TCR sequencing covered pretreatment tumor samples and matched, serially collected peripheral blood taken before and after atezolizumab treatment. Progression-free survival longer than 6 months counted as durable clinical benefit, and TCR features were additionally tested against both progression-free and overall survival. Whole exome sequencing and RNA sequencing of pretreatment tumors were performed alongside TCR sequencing in the same patients. Durable clinical benefit was achieved by nine patients and was not achieved by 20 patients. Around 30 patients had pretreatment blood TCR-seq, 24 had at least one posttreatment blood collection, and 24 had tumor TCR-seq.

Remarks on this clone: No antigen is known for it. There are no base qualities to consult, and no much larger clone falls within one base.

The junction carries 17 bases between V and J, which are trimmed by 0 bases and 4 bases respectively. From the germline V gene, CDR1 is SGDLS and CDR2 is YYNGEE. CDR3 length: 16 amino acids, cysteine to phenylalanine. Kept here is only the CDR3 DNA, which spans 48 bases and is read in frame from base 1. Overall results and qualifications from the work: Improved progression-free and overall survival was associated with having pretreatment peripheral blood TCR clonality below the median. Because of the small sample size (n ≈ 30) and the many exploratory analyses performed, the results are intended to be regarded as hypothesis-generating. Patients with durable benefit showed greater expansion of tumor-associated TCR clones in peripheral blood 3 weeks after starting treatment (n ≈ 22, p = 0.022).

Each PCR received spiked-in synthetic TCR analog templates so that absolute template abundance could be estimated from read counts. Using the immunoSEQ assay, TCRbeta CDR3 regions were amplified from genomic DNA with bias-controlled V and J gene primers. Sequencing of rearranged TCRbeta segments was done at approximately 20X coverage. The study's processing was this. Clustering was used to correct sequencing errors, and CDR3s were annotated against IMGT to assign V, D and J genes. Downstream analyses used only productive TCRbeta rearrangements, leaving out any out-of-frame or stop-codon sequences. Clonality was computed as one minus Shannon entropy normalized by the log of the number of unique productive sequences. Fisher's exact test with Benjamini-Hochberg correction, using a cutoff of adjusted p below 0.01, was how clones that differed between time points or between blood and tumor were identified. Here the immuneACCESS table is served through TCRdb, limited to in-frame sequences with V and J called. Missing clones are a known gap in these copies; in checked studies unresolved V genes cover under half, and the rest lacks a known reason. V and J calls and clone size are copied from that table; D and trimming were computed from the DNA. The sample table records approximately 44,000 clones; about 89% of these occur just once. Of the sample, about 7.3% falls within the top ten clones.

The time point label, read with the paper, signifies: peripheral blood 6 weeks after treatment start. The cohort comprised around 30 patients with locally advanced or metastatic urothelial carcinoma treated at Memorial Sloan Kettering on a trial protocol. Peripheral blood mononuclear cells were collected from each patient pretreatment and during treatment, giving between 1 and 8 total time points per patient. The Qiagen DNeasy Blood extraction kit was used to purify genomic DNA from total PBMCs and tumor samples. PBMCs were collected pretreatment and during treatment, and were isolated and stored as previously described.

Recombination linked TRBV9 to TRBJ2-7; perhaps TRBD2 is the D gene, with 6 bases matching. Sequences were derived from PBMCs, sampled around atezolizumab (anti-PD-L1) treatment. This receptor was identified in a man aged 70-80 years with urothelial cancer. The CDR3 protein sequence reads: CASSVDPGLARYEQYF. The base sequence is TGTGCCAGCAGCGTAGATCCGGGGCTAGCGAGGTACGAGCAGTACTTC.